These T cell receptor beta chains were read from a single sample in a study of vaccination effects on CD4 cells after COVID-19. These TCRs are of unknown antigen specificity. Data came from immunoSEQ multiplex PCR; TCRdb stores just in-frame clones and leaves some out. The profile shows around 13,000 clones, about 80% of them singletons. Sample: CD4+ T cells from PBMCs cultured with HCoV-229E spike peptides, taken before COVID-19 vaccination. These TCRs come from a human donor who received a COVID-19 vaccine. Each CDR3 is given with its conserved first and last residue. Fields, in order: J gene, D gene, V gene, clone size, CDR3 DNA, CDR3 protein. D genes are given only for firm matches. The size entry is marked missing in some rows and otherwise reads once, few, many or a size class.

J gene: TRBJ2-3; D gene: TRBD2; V gene: TRBV7-2; clone size: -; CDR3 DNA: TGTGCCAGCAGCCTCCCGAGCGGGGGGGGATCAGATACGCAGTATTTT; CDR3 protein: CASSLPSGGGSDTQYF
J gene: TRBJ2-7; D gene: -; V gene: TRBV3-1/TRBV3-2; clone size: -; CDR3 DNA: TGTGCCAGCAGCCAAGATCCTTTTGGGACGGCCTCCTACGAGCAGTACTTC; CDR3 protein: CASSQDPFGTASYEQYF
J gene: TRBJ2-1; D gene: -; V gene: TRBV5-6; clone size: -; CDR3 DNA: TGTGCCAGCAGCCTCAGTCTGGGGAGTGGCGTTGAGCAGTTCTTC; CDR3 protein: CASSLSLGSGVEQFF
J gene: TRBJ1-1; D gene: -; V gene: TRBV11-2; clone size: once; CDR3 DNA: TGTGCCAGCAGCTTAGGACCAGCCATGAACACTGAAGCTTTCTTT; CDR3 protein: CASSLGPAMNTEAFF
J gene: TRBJ1-2; D gene: TRBD1; V gene: TRBV25-1; clone size: -; CDR3 DNA: TGTGCCAGCAGTGGACAGGGGATCTTTGGCTACACCTTC; CDR3 protein: CASSGQGIFGYTF
J gene: TRBJ1-4; D gene: -; V gene: TRBV7-8; clone size: -; CDR3 DNA: TGTGCCAGCAGCTTAGGGGGGGCAGGGAAGGTGCAAAAACTGTTTTTT; CDR3 protein: CASSLGGAGKVQKLFF
J gene: TRBJ1-5; D gene: -; V gene: TRBV19; clone size: -; CDR3 DNA: TGTGCCAGTAGTCTCGTGGGAAATCAGCCCCAGCATTTT; CDR3 protein: CASSLVGNQPQHF
J gene: TRBJ1-5; D gene: -; V gene: TRBV7-8; clone size: -; CDR3 DNA: TGTGCCAGCAGCTTAGCGGGGGGGGCGGGCAATCAGCCCCAGCATTTT; CDR3 protein: CASSLAGGAGNQPQHF
J gene: TRBJ1-6; D gene: -; V gene: TRBV5-1; clone size: -; CDR3 DNA: TGCGCCAGCAGCTTGGAGGGGGGTAATTCACCCCTCCACTTT; CDR3 protein: CASSLEGGNSPLHF
J gene: TRBJ1-4; D gene: -; V gene: TRBV28; clone size: -; CDR3 DNA: TGTGCCAGCAGCTATCCCGGGACCAAGAATGAAAAACTGTTTTTT; CDR3 protein: CASSYPGTKNEKLFF
J gene: TRBJ2-7; D gene: -; V gene: TRBV3-1/TRBV3-2; clone size: few; CDR3 DNA: TGTGCCAGCAGCGGTGGCCCCTACGAGCAGTACTTC; CDR3 protein: CASSGGPYEQYF
J gene: TRBJ1-3; D gene: TRBD1; V gene: TRBV4-2; clone size: -; CDR3 DNA: TGTGCCAGCAGCTCGGGGACAGGGGGAAACACCATATATTTT; CDR3 protein: CASSSGTGGNTIYF
J gene: TRBJ2-7; D gene: -; V gene: TRBV28; clone size: -; CDR3 DNA: TGTGCCAGCAGTTTAGTACTACACCGGGACGAGCAGTACTTC; CDR3 protein: CASSLVLHRDEQYF
J gene: TRBJ1-2; D gene: TRBD1; V gene: TRBV29-1; clone size: -; CDR3 DNA: TGCAGCGCCTTCGGAGGGGGCGTTAATGGCTACACCTTC; CDR3 protein: CSAFGGGVNGYTF
J gene: TRBJ2-5; D gene: -; V gene: TRBV15; clone size: -; CDR3 DNA: TGTGCCACCAGCAGACAGACAGAGGCTCAAGAGACCCAGTACTTC; CDR3 protein: CATSRQTEAQETQYF
J gene: TRBJ2-5; D gene: -; V gene: TRBV4-1; clone size: -; CDR3 DNA: TGCGCCAGCAGCCAAGAGGGTAGCTCCGAGACCCAGTACTTC; CDR3 protein: CASSQEGSSETQYF
J gene: TRBJ2-7; D gene: TRBD1; V gene: TRBV10-1; clone size: -; CDR3 DNA: TGCGCCAGCAGCGCGACAGGGGAGATCCACTACGAGCAGTACTTC; CDR3 protein: CASSATGEIHYEQYF